This is a list of T cell receptor beta chains from one sample in a study of CD8+ T cells in alopecia areata. Profiling relied on immunoSEQ multiplex PCR, and the TCRdb table lists in-frame clones only, not all of them. The sample records about 64,000 clones, 35% to 55% being singletons. Specimen: CD8+ T cells sorted from blood, collected at approximately week 37, from a patient treated with tofacitinib. These receptors came from a human donor with alopecia areata. The conserved cysteine and the conserved F or W are not part of the CDR3 here.

v_call	j_call	cdr3_aa
TRBV11-2	TRBJ1-1	ASSLLTGGREAF
TRBV29-1	TRBJ2-2	SVEEPRLAGGDTGELF
TRBV28	TRBJ2-1	ASSLLVSWGRNEQF
TRBV15	TRBJ2-1	ATSRVYNEQF
TRBV27	TRBJ2-1	ASSWASAYNEQF
TRBV29-1	TRBJ2-7	SVVATGGEQY
TRBV29-1	TRBJ2-1	SVGMALYNEQF
TRBV29-1	TRBJ1-2	SVEVQPYGYT
TRBV27	TRBJ2-7	ASSLGRGNYEQY
TRBV5-5	TRBJ2-7	ASSLGGVGGSYEQY
TRBV29-1	TRBJ2-1	SADARSYNEQF
TRBV11-2	TRBJ2-5	ASSFPGEAQETQY
TRBV29-1	TRBJ2-7	SVYTGYEQY
TRBV27	TRBJ1-1	ASSLRPGLAEAF
TRBV4-1	TRBJ1-1	ASSQGPGNTEAF
TRBV6-5	TRBJ1-1	ASAMGRGWTEAF
TRBV4-3	TRBJ1-5	ASSQDTGIQPQH
TRBV30	TRBJ1-1	AWSVPRKGAF
TRBV7-8	TRBJ2-7	ASSLEAQSSYEQY
TRBV29-1	TRBJ1-1	SARTGNTEAF
TRBV5-1	TRBJ1-2	ASSIAESHGYT
TRBV6-5	TRBJ2-2	ATGQNTGELF
TRBV9	TRBJ1-2	ASHGQGGQRGYT
TRBV28	TRBJ2-6	AVRLPHRGANVLT
TRBV27	TRBJ1-5	ASSRALNQPQH
TRBV7-9	TRBJ2-1	ASSSGWVEQF
TRBV12-5	TRBJ2-3	ASGTAGDTQY
TRBV15	TRBJ2-3	ATRELKDRTDTQY
TRBV9	TRBJ1-1	ASSAAQGLTEAF